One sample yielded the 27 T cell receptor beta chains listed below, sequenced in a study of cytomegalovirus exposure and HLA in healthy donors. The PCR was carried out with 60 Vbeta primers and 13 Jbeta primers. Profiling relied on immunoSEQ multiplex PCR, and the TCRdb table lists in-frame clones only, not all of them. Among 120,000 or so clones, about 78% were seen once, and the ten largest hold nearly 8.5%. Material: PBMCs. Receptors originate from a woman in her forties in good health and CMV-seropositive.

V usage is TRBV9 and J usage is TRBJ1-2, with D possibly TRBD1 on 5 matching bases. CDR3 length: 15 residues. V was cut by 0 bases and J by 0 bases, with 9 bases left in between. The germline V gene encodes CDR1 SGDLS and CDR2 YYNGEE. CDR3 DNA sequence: TGTGCCAGCAGCGTAGGACAGCTTCCTAACTATGGCTACACCTTC. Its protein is CASSVGQLPNYGYTF.

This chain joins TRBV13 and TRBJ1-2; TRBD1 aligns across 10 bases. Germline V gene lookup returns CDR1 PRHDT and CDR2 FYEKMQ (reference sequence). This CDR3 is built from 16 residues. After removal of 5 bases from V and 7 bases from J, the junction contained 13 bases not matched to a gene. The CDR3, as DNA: TGTGCCAGCAGCAAAAAGACCGGGACAGGGGTGTCTGGCTACACCTTC. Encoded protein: CASSKKTGTGVSGYTF.

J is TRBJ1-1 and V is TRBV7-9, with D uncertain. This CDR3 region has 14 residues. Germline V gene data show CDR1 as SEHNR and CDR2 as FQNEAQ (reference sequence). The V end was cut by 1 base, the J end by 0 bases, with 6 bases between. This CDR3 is CASSLERMNTEAFF. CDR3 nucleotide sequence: TGTGCCAGCAGCTTAGAGCGGATGAACACTGAAGCTTTCTTT.

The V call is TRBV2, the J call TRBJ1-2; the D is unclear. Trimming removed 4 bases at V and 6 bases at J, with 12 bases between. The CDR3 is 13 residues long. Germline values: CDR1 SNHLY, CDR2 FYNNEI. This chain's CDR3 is CASSAEGFDGYTF. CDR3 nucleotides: TGTGCCAGCAGTGCAGAGGGTTTCGATGGCTACACCTTC.

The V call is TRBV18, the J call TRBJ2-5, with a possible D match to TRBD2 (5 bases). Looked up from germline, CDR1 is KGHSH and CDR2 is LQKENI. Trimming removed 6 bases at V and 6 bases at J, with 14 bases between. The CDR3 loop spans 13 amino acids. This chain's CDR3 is CASSPTRDQTQYF. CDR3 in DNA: TGTGCCAGCTCCCCTACGAGGGATCAGACCCAGTACTTC. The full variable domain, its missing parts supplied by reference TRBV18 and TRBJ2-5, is NAGVMQNPRHLVRRRGQEARLRCSPMKGHSHVYWYRQLPEEGLKFMVYLQKENIIDESGMPKERFSAEFPKEGPSILRIQQVVRGDSAAYFCASSPTRDQTQYFGPGTRLLVL.

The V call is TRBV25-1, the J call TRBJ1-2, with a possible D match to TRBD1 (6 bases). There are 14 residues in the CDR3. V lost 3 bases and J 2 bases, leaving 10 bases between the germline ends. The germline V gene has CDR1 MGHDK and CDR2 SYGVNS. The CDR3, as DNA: TGTGCCAGCAGTGATCGGACAGCGAACTATGGCTACACCTTC. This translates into CASSDRTANYGYTF.

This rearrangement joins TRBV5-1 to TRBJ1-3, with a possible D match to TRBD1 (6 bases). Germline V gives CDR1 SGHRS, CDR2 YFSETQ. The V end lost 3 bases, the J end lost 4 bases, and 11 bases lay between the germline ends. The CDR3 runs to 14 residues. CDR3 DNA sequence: TGCGCCAGCAGCTCAGGGGAATCGGGAAACACCATATATTTT. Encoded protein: CASSSGESGNTIYF.

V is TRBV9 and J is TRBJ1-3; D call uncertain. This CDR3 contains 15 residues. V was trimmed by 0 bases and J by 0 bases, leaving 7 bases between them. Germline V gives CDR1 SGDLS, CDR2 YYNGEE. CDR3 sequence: CASSVVPGSGNTIYF. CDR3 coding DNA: TGTGCCAGCAGCGTAGTTCCAGGCTCTGGAAACACCATATATTTT.

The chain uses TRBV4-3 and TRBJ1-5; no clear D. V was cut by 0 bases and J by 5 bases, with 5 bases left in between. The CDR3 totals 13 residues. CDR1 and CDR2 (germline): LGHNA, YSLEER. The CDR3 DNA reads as TGCGCCAGCAGCCAAGACGGGTATCAGCCCCAGCATTTT. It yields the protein CASSQDGYQPQHF.

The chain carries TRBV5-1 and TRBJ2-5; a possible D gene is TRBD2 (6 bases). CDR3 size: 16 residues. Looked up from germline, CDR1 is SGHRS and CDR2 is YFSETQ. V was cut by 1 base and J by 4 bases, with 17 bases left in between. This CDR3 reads CASSLKSGSLLETQYF. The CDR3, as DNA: TGCGCCAGCAGCTTGAAATCCGGGAGCCTCTTAGAGACCCAGTACTTC.

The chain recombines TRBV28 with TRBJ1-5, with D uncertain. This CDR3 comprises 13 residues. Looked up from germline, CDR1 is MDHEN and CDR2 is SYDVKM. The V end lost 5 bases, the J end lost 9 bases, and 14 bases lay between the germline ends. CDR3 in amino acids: CASSPSENRPQHF. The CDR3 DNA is TGTGCCAGCAGTCCTTCGGAGAATAGGCCCCAGCATTTT.

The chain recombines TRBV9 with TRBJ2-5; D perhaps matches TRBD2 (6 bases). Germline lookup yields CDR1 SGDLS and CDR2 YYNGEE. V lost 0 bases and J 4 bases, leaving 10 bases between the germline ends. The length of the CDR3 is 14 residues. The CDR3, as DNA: TGTGCCAGCAGCGTAGGTCCGGGAGTAGAGACCCAGTACTTC. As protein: CASSVGPGVETQYF. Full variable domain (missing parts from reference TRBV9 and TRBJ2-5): DSGVTQTPKHLITATGQRVTLRCSPRSGDLSVYWYQQSLDQGLQFLIQYYNGEERAKGNILERFSAQQFPDLHSELNLSSLELGDSALYFCASSVGPGVETQYFGPGTRLLVL.

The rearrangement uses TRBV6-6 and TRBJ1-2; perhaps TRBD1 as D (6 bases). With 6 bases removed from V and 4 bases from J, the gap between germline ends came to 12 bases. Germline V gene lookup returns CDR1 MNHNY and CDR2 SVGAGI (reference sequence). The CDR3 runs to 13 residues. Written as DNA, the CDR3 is TGTGCCAGCAGGGCAGGGGCTAGCTATGGCTACACCTTC. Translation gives CASRAGASYGYTF.

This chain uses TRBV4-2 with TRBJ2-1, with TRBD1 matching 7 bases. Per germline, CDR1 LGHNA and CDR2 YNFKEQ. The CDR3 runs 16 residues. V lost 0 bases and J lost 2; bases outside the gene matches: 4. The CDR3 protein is CASSQDKGGPYNEQFF. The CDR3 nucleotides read TGTGCCAGCAGCCAAGATAAAGGGGGCCCCTACAATGAGCAGTTCTTC.

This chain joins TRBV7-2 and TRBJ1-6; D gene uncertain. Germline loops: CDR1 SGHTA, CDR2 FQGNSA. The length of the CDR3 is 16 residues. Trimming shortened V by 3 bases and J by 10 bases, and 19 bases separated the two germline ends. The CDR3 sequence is CASSFTRGSATSPLHF. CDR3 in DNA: TGTGCCAGCAGCTTCACTAGAGGGTCCGCTACATCACCCCTCCACTTT. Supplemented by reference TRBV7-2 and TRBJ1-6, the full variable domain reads GAGVSQSPSNKVTEKGKDVELRCDPISGHTALYWYRQSLGQGLEFLIYFQGNSAPDKSGLPSDRFSAERTGGSVSTLTIQRTQQEDSAVYLCASSFTRGSATSPLHFGNGTRLTVT.

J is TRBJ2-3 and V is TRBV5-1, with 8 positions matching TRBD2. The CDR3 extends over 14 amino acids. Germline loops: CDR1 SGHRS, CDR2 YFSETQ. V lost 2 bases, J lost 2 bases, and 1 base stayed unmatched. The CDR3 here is CASSLAGDTDTQYF. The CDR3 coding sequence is TGCGCCAGCAGCTTAGCGGGGGACACAGATACGCAGTATTTT.

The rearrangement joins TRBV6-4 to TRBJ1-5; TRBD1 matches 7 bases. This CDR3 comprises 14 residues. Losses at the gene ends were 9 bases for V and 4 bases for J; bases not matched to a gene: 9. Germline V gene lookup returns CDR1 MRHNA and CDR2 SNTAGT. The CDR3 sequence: CARDRDRPNQPQHF. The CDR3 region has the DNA TGTGCCAGAGACCGGGACAGACCAAATCAGCCCCAGCATTTT.

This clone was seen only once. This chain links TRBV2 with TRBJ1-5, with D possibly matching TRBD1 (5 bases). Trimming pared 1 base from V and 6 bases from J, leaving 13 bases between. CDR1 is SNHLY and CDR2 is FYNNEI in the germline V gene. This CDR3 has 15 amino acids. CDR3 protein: CASSEGSGGSQPQHF. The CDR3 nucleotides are TGTGCCAGCAGTGAAGGCAGCGGGGGGAGTCAGCCCCAGCATTTT.

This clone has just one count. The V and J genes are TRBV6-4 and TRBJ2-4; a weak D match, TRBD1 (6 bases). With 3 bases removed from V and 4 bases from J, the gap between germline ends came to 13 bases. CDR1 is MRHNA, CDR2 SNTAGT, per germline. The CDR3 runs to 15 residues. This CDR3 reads CASSELPGQKNIQYF. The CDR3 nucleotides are TGTGCCAGCAGTGAGTTGCCGGGACAAAAAAACATTCAGTACTTC.

CDR3 amino acids: CASSKTGGGTEAFF. The CDR3 region has the DNA TGTGCCAGCAGCAAAACAGGGGGGGGTACTGAAGCTTTCTTT. The rearrangement joins TRBV7-8 to TRBJ1-1; TRBD1 aligns across 8 bases. Germline values: CDR1 SGHVS, CDR2 FQNEAQ. This CDR3 is built from 14 residues. J lost 5 bases, V lost 5 bases, and 7 bases had no gene match.

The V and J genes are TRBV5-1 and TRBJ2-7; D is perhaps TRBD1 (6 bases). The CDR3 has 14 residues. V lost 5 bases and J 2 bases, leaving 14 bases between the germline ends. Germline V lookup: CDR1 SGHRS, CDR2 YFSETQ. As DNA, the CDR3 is TGCGCCAGCAGGGCCCGGGACAAAGCCTACGAGCAGTACTTC. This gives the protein CASRARDKAYEQYF.

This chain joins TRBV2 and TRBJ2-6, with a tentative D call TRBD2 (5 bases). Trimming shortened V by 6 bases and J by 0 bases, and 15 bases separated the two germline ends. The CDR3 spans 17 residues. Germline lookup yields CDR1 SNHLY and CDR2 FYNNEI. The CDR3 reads CASSYREQYSGANVLTF. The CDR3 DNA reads TGTGCCAGCAGCTATCGGGAACAATACTCTGGGGCCAACGTCCTGACTTTC. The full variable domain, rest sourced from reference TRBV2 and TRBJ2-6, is EPEVTQTPSHQVTQMGQEVILRCVPISNHLYFYWYRQILGQKVEFLVSFYNNEISEKSEIFDDQFSVERPDGSNFTLKIRSTKLEDSAMYFCASSYREQYSGANVLTFGAGSRLTVL.

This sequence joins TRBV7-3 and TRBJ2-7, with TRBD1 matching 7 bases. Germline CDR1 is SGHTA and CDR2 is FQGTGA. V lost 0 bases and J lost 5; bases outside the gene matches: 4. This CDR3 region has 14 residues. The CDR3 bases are TGTGCCAGCAGCTTAACCGGGACAGAAAACGAGCAGTACTTC. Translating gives CASSLTGTENEQYF.

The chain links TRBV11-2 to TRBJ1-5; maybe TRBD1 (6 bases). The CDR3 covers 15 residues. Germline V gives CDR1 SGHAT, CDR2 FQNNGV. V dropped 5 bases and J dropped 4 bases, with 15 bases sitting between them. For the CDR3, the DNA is TGTGCCAGCAGCCCCAACGCAGGGGTAAATCAGCCCCAGCATTTT. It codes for CASSPNAGVNQPQHF.

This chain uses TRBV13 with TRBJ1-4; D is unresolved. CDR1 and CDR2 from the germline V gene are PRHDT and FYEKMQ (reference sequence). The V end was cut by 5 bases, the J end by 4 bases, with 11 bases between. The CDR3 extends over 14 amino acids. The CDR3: CASSTGRGNEKLFF. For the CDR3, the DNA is TGTGCCAGCAGCACCGGTCGGGGTAATGAAAAACTGTTTTTT. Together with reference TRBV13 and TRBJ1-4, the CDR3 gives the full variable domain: AAGVIQSPRHLIKEKRETATLKCYPIPRHDTVYWYQQGPGQDPQFLISFYEKMQSDKGSIPDRFSAQQFSDYHSELNMSSLELGDSALYFCASSTGRGNEKLFFGSGTQLSVL.

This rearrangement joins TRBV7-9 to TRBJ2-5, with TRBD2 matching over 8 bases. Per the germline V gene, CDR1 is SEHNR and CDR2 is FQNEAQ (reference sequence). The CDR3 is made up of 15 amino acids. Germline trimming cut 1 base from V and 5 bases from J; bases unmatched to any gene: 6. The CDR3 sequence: CASSLVSGGGETQYF. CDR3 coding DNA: TGTGCCAGCAGCTTAGTGAGCGGGGGCGGTGAGACCCAGTACTTC.

CDR3: CASSGVRTDLNTEAFF. The DNA of the CDR3 is TGTGCCAGCAGCGGGGTCAGGACAGATTTGAACACTGAAGCTTTCTTT. V and J are TRBV5-4 and TRBJ1-1, with D possibly matching TRBD1 (6 bases). The CDR3 is 16 amino acids. Trimming removed 4 bases from V and 0 bases from J, with 16 bases in between. Germline CDR1 reads SGHNT; CDR2 reads YYREEE (reference sequence).